This paragraph covers one T cell receptor (beta chain) sequence. The sample originates from a study of blood T cell repertoires in COVID-19. The assay was immunoSEQ multiplex PCR, and TCRdb's table has in-frame clones only and misses some. The data show fewer than 85,000 clones, 75% to 90% seen once. The J segment lost 1 base and the V segment lost 4 bases, leaving 2 bases of the junction unmatched. The CDR3 is 15 residues long. Per the germline V gene, CDR1 is SGHRS and CDR2 is YFSETQ. The sample comprised peripheral blood. The clonotype was recovered from a man aged 45-65 years with active COVID-19. The V and J genes are TRBV5-1 and TRBJ2-2, with TRBD2 identical over 9 bases. CDR3 bases: TGCGCCAGCAGCGGTAGCGGGGGGAACACCGGGGAGCTGTTTTTT. Its translation: CASSGSGGNTGELFF.